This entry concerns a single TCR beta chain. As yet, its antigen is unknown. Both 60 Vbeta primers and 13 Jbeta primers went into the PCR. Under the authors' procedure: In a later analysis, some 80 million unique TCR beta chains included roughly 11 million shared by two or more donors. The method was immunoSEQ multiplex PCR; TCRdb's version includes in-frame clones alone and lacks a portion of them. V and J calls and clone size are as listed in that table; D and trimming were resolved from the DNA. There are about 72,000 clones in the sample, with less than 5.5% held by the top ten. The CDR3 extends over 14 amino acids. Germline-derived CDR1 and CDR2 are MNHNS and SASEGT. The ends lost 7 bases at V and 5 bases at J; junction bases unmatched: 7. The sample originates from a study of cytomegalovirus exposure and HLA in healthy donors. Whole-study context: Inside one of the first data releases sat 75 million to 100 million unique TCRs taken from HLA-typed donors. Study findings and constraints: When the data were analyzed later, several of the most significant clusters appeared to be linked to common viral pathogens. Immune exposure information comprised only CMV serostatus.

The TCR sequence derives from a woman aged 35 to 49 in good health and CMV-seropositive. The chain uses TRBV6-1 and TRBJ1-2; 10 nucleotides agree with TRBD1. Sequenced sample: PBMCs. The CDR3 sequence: CASTGTGEMYGYTF. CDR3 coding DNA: TGTGCCAGCACCGGGACAGGGGAGATGTATGGCTACACCTTC.